Shown below are 30 T cell receptor beta chains from a single sample sequenced in a study of blood T cell repertoires in COVID-19. Only in-frame clones appear in the TCRdb table, and some are missing; sequencing was by immunoSEQ multiplex PCR. The sample yields approximately 150,000 clones, more than 60% seen once. Sample: peripheral blood. These TCRs come from a man in his forties or fifties with acute or convalescent COVID-19.

The V call is TRBV5-1, the J call TRBJ2-2; D may be TRBD1 (5 bases). CDR3 length: 15 amino acids. Germline values: CDR1 SGHRS, CDR2 YFSETQ. V dropped 0 bases and J dropped 6 bases, with 12 bases sitting between them. The CDR3 coding sequence is TGCGCCAGCAGCTTGGAGTCAGGGATGGCCGGGGAGCTGTTTTTT. Encoded protein: CASSLESGMAGELFF.

The genes are TRBV24-1 and TRBJ2-2, with D perhaps TRBD1 (5 bases). The CDR3 is 18 residues long. CDR1 and CDR2 from the germline V gene are KGHDR and SFDVKD. The germline V and J ends were trimmed by 2 bases and 0 bases, with 15 bases remaining between them. The CDR3 sequence is CATSDSAGYGANTGELFF. DNA of the CDR3: TGTGCCACCAGTGATTCTGCAGGGTACGGCGCGAACACCGGGGAGCTGTTTTTT.

V usage is TRBV6-5 and J usage is TRBJ1-3; 8 positions match TRBD1. The CDR3 spans 15 residues. V was clipped by 8 bases and J by 3 bases; unmatched bases: 9. The germline V gene encodes CDR1 MNHEY and CDR2 SVGAGI. CDR3 sequence: CASGYRGVGGNTIYF. The CDR3 bases are TGTGCCAGCGGATACAGGGGGGTAGGTGGAAACACCATATATTTT.

The table lists this clone with a few counts. The CDR3 spells CASSLARPGVGSPLHF. In DNA, the CDR3 is TGTGCCAGCAGCTTAGCCCGGCCGGGAGTAGGTTCACCCCTCCACTTT. V is TRBV7-8 and J is TRBJ1-6, with D unresolved. CDR1 and CDR2 from the germline V gene are SGHVS and FQNEAQ. The V end was cut by 0 bases, the J end by 9 bases, with 15 bases between. This CDR3 has 16 amino acids.

V gene TRBV5-1 combines with J gene TRBJ2-1; 8 bases are a match to TRBD1. Unmatched junction bases numbered 10, after V lost 5 bases and J lost 9 bases. Germline CDR1 reads SGHRS; CDR2 reads YFSETQ. This CDR3 contains 14 residues. The CDR3 DNA is TGCGCCAGCAGTTTGATACAGGGGGGCGGTGAGCAGTTCTTC. Its protein product is CASSLIQGGGEQFF.

The chain joins TRBV3-1 (or the pseudogene TRBV3-2) to TRBJ2-1; 9 bases line up with TRBD2. V shed 1 base, J shed 10 bases, and the junction held 11 bases outside the gene matches. The CDR3 extends over 16 amino acids. CDR1 is LGHDT and CDR2 is YNNKEL in the germline V gene (reference sequence). In DNA, the CDR3 is TGTGCCAGCAGCCAAGTGAAGCTAGCGGGGCTTTGGGAGCAGTTCTTC. Protein sequence: CASSQVKLAGLWEQFF.

The V gene is TRBV19, the J gene TRBJ2-1; D remains ambiguous. The CDR3 consists of 13 residues. Germline V CDR1 and CDR2: LNHDA, SQIVND (reference sequence). V lost 7 bases and J lost 15, with 22 bases in between. CDR3 in DNA: TGTGCCAGTAACCCTTCCGGGTCTCCGAGCGTGTTCTTC. Translation gives CASNPSGSPSVFF.

V gene TRBV9 combines with J gene TRBJ2-3, with TRBD2 as a possible D gene (6 bases). Trimming took off 2 bases at V and 5 bases at J, with 12 bases between the two ends. Germline assignment: CDR1 SGDLS and CDR2 YYNGEE. This CDR3 has 14 residues. The CDR3 here is CASSVSGAQDTQYF. DNA for the CDR3: TGTGCCAGCAGCGTTAGCGGTGCACAAGATACGCAGTATTTT.

The rearrangement joins TRBV30 to TRBJ2-7, with 9 bases that match TRBD2. The germline V gene has CDR1 GTSNPN and CDR2 SVGIG (reference sequence). The CDR3 is 13 amino acids. Trimming cost V 0 bases and J 12 bases; bases outside gene matches: 9. This CDR3 reads CAWSVALAGTLYV. The CDR3 region has the DNA TGTGCCTGGAGTGTAGCGCTAGCGGGAACTCTGTACGTC.

The chain recombines TRBV7-9 with TRBJ2-5; D is ambiguous. Germline CDR1 reads SEHNR; CDR2 reads FQNEAQ (reference sequence). V was shortened by 4 bases and J by 1 base, with 7 bases between the two germline ends. The CDR3 sequence is 13 residues long. CDR3: CASSWYGQETQYF. In DNA, the CDR3 is TGTGCCAGCAGCTGGTACGGCCAAGAGACCCAGTACTTC.

The chain uses TRBV6-5 and TRBJ2-1; TRBD1 matches at 11 bases. Germline-derived CDR1 and CDR2 are MNHEY and SVGAGI. This CDR3 has 16 amino acids. J was trimmed by 6 bases and V by 3 bases; bases with no gene match: 7. The CDR3: CASSYQGQGGINEQFF. CDR3 in DNA: TGTGCCAGCAGTTATCAGGGACAGGGGGGGATCAATGAGCAGTTCTTC.

This clone occurred once. This chain joins TRBV5-1 and TRBJ1-2, with D perhaps TRBD1 (5 bases). The CDR3 consists of 16 residues. V shed 2 bases and J shed 2 bases, with 16 bases lying between them. Germline lookup yields CDR1 SGHRS and CDR2 YFSETQ. The CDR3 coding sequence is TGCGCCAGCAGCTTACCAGGGATCAACTCCAACTATGGCTACACCTTC. Translation: CASSLPGINSNYGYTF.

This chain joins TRBV6-2 or TRBV6-3 and TRBJ1-2, with D hard to call. V was shortened by 4 bases and J by 7 bases, with 7 bases between the two germline ends. The CDR3 sequence is 11 residues long. The germline V gene has CDR1 MNHEY and CDR2 SVGEGT. CDR3 nucleotides: TGTGCCAGCAGTTTTCCGGGTGGCTACACCTTC. Translated: CASSFPGGYTF.

This chain connects TRBV11-2 to TRBJ1-1, with a possible D match to TRBD1 (5 bases). This CDR3 has 12 residues. Germline CDR1 reads SGHAT; CDR2 reads FQNNGV. With 7 bases removed from V and 11 bases from J, the gap between germline ends came to 17 bases. CDR3 sequence (DNA): TGTGCCAGCACCTCAGGGCAGGGCTGGGCTTTCTTT. Translation: CASTSGQGWAFF.

The chain employs TRBV3-1 (or the pseudogene TRBV3-2) and TRBJ2-7, with 7 bases fitting TRBD1. The J segment lost 4 bases and the V segment lost 10 bases, leaving 7 bases of the junction unmatched. CDR1 and CDR2 (germline): LGHDT, YNNKEL (reference sequence). This CDR3 spans 12 amino acids. The CDR3 coding sequence is TGTGCCACGCGAGGGGGCGGTTACGAGCAGTACTTC. Translation gives CATRGGGYEQYF.

This chain links TRBV5-8 with TRBJ1-6; 10 nucleotides line up with TRBD1. V lost 0 bases to trimming and J lost 9 bases; unmatched junction nucleotides: 3. The CDR3 runs to 15 residues. CDR1 is SGHTS and CDR2 is YDEGEE in the germline V gene. The CDR3 DNA reads TGTGCCAGCAGCTTGGCGGGACAGGGGTTTTCACCCCTCCACTTT. The encoded protein is CASSLAGQGFSPLHF.

The CDR3 coding sequence is TGTGCCAGCAGTGGGTACAGGAGCAATCAGCCCCAGCATTTT. Its translation is CASSGYRSNQPQHF. The gene calls are TRBV25-1 and TRBJ1-5; tentative D call: TRBD1 (5 bases). Germline values: CDR1 MGHDK, CDR2 SYGVNS. Trimming took off 4 bases at V and 1 base at J, with 8 bases between the two ends. The CDR3 covers 14 residues.

The chain is built from TRBV15 and TRBJ2-7; possibly TRBD1 for D (6 bases). Germline CDR1 reads LNHNV; CDR2 reads YYDKDF (reference sequence). The V end lost 0 bases, the J end lost 4 bases, and 7 bases lay between the germline ends. The CDR3 totals 13 residues. CDR3 residues: CATSRDRGYEQYV. The CDR3 DNA follows: TGTGCCACCAGCAGAGACAGGGGTTACGAGCAGTACGTC.

This chain joins TRBV6-4 and TRBJ2-2, with TRBD1 identical over 7 bases. Germline loops: CDR1 MRHNA, CDR2 SNTAGT. This CDR3 has 13 amino acids. The J segment lost 6 bases and the V segment lost 5 bases, leaving 3 bases of the junction unmatched. CDR3 in DNA: TGTGCCAGCAGTCGAGACAGGGCCGGGGAGCTGTTTTTT. Its protein is CASSRDRAGELFF.

V gene TRBV6-1 combines with J gene TRBJ2-3; a weak D match, TRBD1 (5 bases). Germline V gives CDR1 MNHNS, CDR2 SASEGT. This CDR3 contains 14 residues. Trimming removed 9 bases from V and 2 bases from J, with 15 bases in between. CDR3 protein: CASSGVQATDTQYF. The CDR3 DNA sequence: TGTGCCAGTTCAGGCGTACAGGCCACAGATACGCAGTATTTT.

This sequence joins TRBV5-1 and TRBJ2-6; 9 bases are shared with TRBD1. The CDR3 sequence is 18 residues long. The J segment lost 0 bases and the V segment lost 2 bases, leaving 6 bases of the junction unmatched. Germline CDR1 reads SGHRS; CDR2 reads YFSETQ. The DNA for the CDR3 is TGCGCCAGCAGCTTTCCAGGACAGGGGAGCTCTGGGGCCAACGTCCTGACTTTC. Translating it yields CASSFPGQGSSGANVLTF.

This chain uses TRBV5-3 with TRBJ1-2; maybe TRBD1 (6 bases). TRBV5-3 has ORF status, its function being uncertain. Trimming cost V 0 bases and J 1 base, with 10 bases left between them. The CDR3 length is 15 residues. Here the CDR3 reads CARSLATGFNYGYTF. CDR3 bases: TGTGCCAGAAGCTTGGCCACAGGGTTTAACTATGGCTACACCTTC.

The rearrangement joins TRBV6-5 to TRBJ1-2; 11 bases are shared with TRBD1. Germline trimming cut 6 bases from V and 8 bases from J; bases unmatched to any gene: 5. The CDR3 extends over 13 amino acids. In germline, CDR1 is MNHEY, CDR2 SVGAGI. In DNA, the CDR3 is TGTGCCAGCAGAGAGGACAGGGGGCAAGGCTACACCTTC. The encoded protein is CASREDRGQGYTF.

This chain connects TRBV5-1 to TRBJ1-2, with D possibly matching TRBD1 (5 bases). The CDR3 extends over 15 amino acids. CDR1 and CDR2 from the germline V gene are SGHRS and YFSETQ. Trimming stripped 4 bases from V and 3 bases from J, with 16 bases between. The CDR3 sequence is CASSAGGAAHYGYTF. The CDR3 DNA reads TGCGCCAGCAGCGCCGGAGGGGCGGCTCACTATGGCTACACCTTC.

The rearrangement links TRBV6-5 to TRBJ1-6; D gene uncertain. V shed 7 bases and J shed 7 bases, with 11 bases lying between them. From germline, CDR1 is MNHEY and CDR2 SVGAGI. The CDR3 spans 13 residues. The CDR3 region is CASTEELNSPLHF. The CDR3 bases are TGTGCCAGCACGGAGGAACTGAATTCACCCCTCCACTTT.

This sequence joins TRBV9 and TRBJ1-6, with TRBD1 identical over 7 bases. Unmatched junction bases numbered 7, after V lost 0 bases and J lost 10 bases. Germline V gene data show CDR1 as SGDLS and CDR2 as YYNGEE. The CDR3 extends over 15 amino acids. The CDR3 region has the DNA TGTGCCAGCAGCGTAGGGGGACAGATGGGATCACCCCTCCACTTT. This gives the protein CASSVGGQMGSPLHF. The whole variable domain, remainder taken from reference TRBV9 and TRBJ1-6, is DSGVTQTPKHLITATGQRVTLRCSPRSGDLSVYWYQQSLDQGLQFLIQYYNGEERAKGNILERFSAQQFPDLHSELNLSSLELGDSALYFCASSVGGQMGSPLHFGNGTRLTVT.

This clone is a singleton in its sample. The CDR3 DNA reads TGTGCCCTCGAGTGGACTAACACCATATATTTT. Translation: CALEWTNTIYF. The rearrangement uses TRBV7-9 and TRBJ1-3; D gene unclear. CDR1 SEHNR and CDR2 FQNEAQ come from the germline V gene (reference sequence). This CDR3 is 11 amino acids long. The ends were cut back, 11 bases at V and 7 bases at J, with 12 bases in the middle.

V gene TRBV2 combines with J gene TRBJ1-5; D is perhaps TRBD1 (6 bases). V shed 7 bases and J shed 7 bases, with 11 bases lying between them. The length of the CDR3 is 12 residues. From germline, CDR1 is SNHLY and CDR2 FYNNEI. The CDR3 bases are TGTGCCAGCACCCCAGGGGCCCAGCCCCAGCATTTT. Its translation is CASTPGAQPQHF.

The V and J genes are TRBV5-4 and TRBJ1-6, with TRBD1 matching 7 bases. Germline V CDR1 and CDR2: SGHNT, YYREEE (reference sequence). The junction had 4 bases not matched to a gene; V was cut back by 5 bases and J by 5 bases. The CDR3 sequence is 14 residues long. As DNA, the CDR3 is TGTGCCAGCAGTCTGGACAGGAATAATTCACCCCTCCACTTT. Translated, it gives CASSLDRNNSPLHF.

V is TRBV19 and J is TRBJ1-2, with 8 bases identical to TRBD1. CDR3 length: 12 amino acids. Unmatched junction bases numbered 4, after V lost 7 bases and J lost 6 bases. Germline CDR1 and CDR2: LNHDA and SQIVND (reference sequence). For the CDR3, the DNA is TGTGCCAGTACCCGGACAGGGAATGGCTACACCTTC. This encodes CASTRTGNGYTF.